These T cell receptor beta chains were read from a single sample in a study of T cell repertoires in cytomegalovirus infection. TCRdb redid the calling of the reads with MiXCR, one entry per CDR3 protein. Here the sample spans around 800,000 distinct CDR3 sequences, approximately 30% being singletons. The antigens these receptors bind are not known. The sequenced sample was cultured CD8+ T cells from PBMCs, obtained from culture after CMV antigen stimulation. These receptor sequences come from a human donor in good health (CMV status not recorded). Some clones in this sample may be carry-over from other donors' samples. CDR3s include the opening cysteine and the closing phenylalanine or tryptophan. A D gene is named only where the DNA matches it firmly. Rows may omit the clone size; those that give it use once, few, many or a size class.

d_call	clone_size	v_call	j_call	cdr3_aa	cdr3_nt
TRBD2	.	TRBV20-1	TRBJ2-1	CSARSPPAGGGAGEQFF	TGCAGTGCTAGATCCCCCCCGGCGGGCGGGGGGGCAGGGGAGCAGTTCTTC
.	.	TRBV6-2/TRBV6-3	TRBJ2-2	CASSYKRGGLPQSGELFF	TGTGCCAGCAGTTACAAAAGGGGGGGCCTACCCCAGTCCGGGGAGCTGTTTTTT
TRBD1	.	TRBV7-9	TRBJ2-5	CASSYRDRAETQYF	TGTGCCAGCAGCTACCGGGACAGGGCGGAGACCCAGTACTTC
TRBD2	few	TRBV7-9	TRBJ2-2	CASSRPTSGGPNTGELFF	TGTGCCAGCAGCCGCCCAACTAGCGGGGGCCCTAACACCGGGGAGCTGTTTTTT
.	.	TRBV6-2/TRBV6-3	TRBJ1-1	CASSPAMMNTEAFF	TGTGCCAGCAGTCCAGCGATGATGAACACTGAAGCTTTCTTT
TRBD1	.	TRBV2	TRBJ1-6	CATSGGGFSYNSPLHF	TGTGCCACCTCAGGGGGAGGCTTCTCCTATAATTCACCCCTCCACTTT
.	medium-sized	TRBV7-2	TRBJ2-7	CASSLYGAVEQYF	TGTGCCAGCAGCTTATACGGGGCCGTCGAGCAGTACTTC
.	.	TRBV29-1	TRBJ2-1	CSVPVSSYNEQFF	TGCAGCGTGCCGGTGAGCTCCTACAATGAGCAGTTCTTC
TRBD2	.	TRBV7-9	TRBJ2-1	CASSIPGLAYNEQFF	TGTGCCAGCAGCATTCCGGGACTAGCGTACAATGAGCAGTTCTTC
.	few	TRBV4-1	TRBJ1-2	CASSQVTGVDYGYTF	TGCGCCAGCAGCCAAGTGACAGGAGTAGACTATGGCTACACCTTC
.	few	TRBV6-2/TRBV6-3	TRBJ2-5	CASSYVGDEETQYF	TGTGCCAGCAGTTACGTAGGTGACGAAGAGACCCAGTACTTC
.	.	TRBV7-2	TRBJ1-2	CASSPPTALANYGYTF	TGTGCCAGCAGCCCCCCGACAGCCTTAGCTAACTATGGCTACACCTTC
TRBD1	.	TRBV19	TRBJ2-1	CASSIVPRGQGEQFF	TGTGCCAGTAGTATAGTCCCCAGGGGGCAGGGTGAGCAGTTCTTC
.	many	TRBV7-9	TRBJ1-4	CASSDLTGTRREKLFF	TGTGCCAGCAGCGACCTTACCGGGACCCGAAGAGAAAAACTGTTTTTT
.	.	TRBV6-6	TRBJ1-6	CASSYNLLKTPLHF	TGTGCCAGCAGTTACAACCTCCTGAAAACACCCCTCCACTTT
.	.	TRBV19	TRBJ2-1	CASSSSPRGQNEQFF	TGTGCCAGTAGTTCCTCCCCCCGGGGGCAGAATGAGCAGTTCTTC
.	few	TRBV20-1	TRBJ2-3	CSASSYQGGMGPQLSTDTQYF	TGCAGTGCTAGCTCCTACCAGGGTGGAATGGGGCCTCAGCTTTCCACAGATACGCAGTATTTT
.	few	TRBV28	TRBJ2-2	CASSLFRVAGELFF	TGTGCCAGCAGTTTATTCAGGGTGGCCGGGGAGCTGTTTTTT
.	many	TRBV7-6	TRBJ2-5	CASSLGVGEKETQYF	TGTGCCAGCAGCCTGGGGGTCGGAGAGAAGGAGACCCAGTACTTC
.	few	TRBV6-1	TRBJ1-4	CASSVSVRLIEKLFF	TGTGCCAGCAGTGTTTCCGTCCGGCTTATAGAAAAACTGTTTTTT
.	few	TRBV5-5	TRBJ1-2	CASRKDGADGYTF	TGTGCCAGCAGAAAAGACGGGGCGGATGGCTACACCTTC
.	many	TRBV7-6	TRBJ2-2	CASSQTGPGELFF	TGTGCCAGCAGCCAGACAGGACCCGGGGAGCTGTTTTTT
.	.	TRBV3-1	TRBJ2-1	CASSQGGILSDEQFF	TGTGCCAGCAGCCAAGGCGGCATTCTGAGCGATGAGCAGTTCTTC
.	few	TRBV7-9	TRBJ1-4	CASSLALGRANEKLFF	TGTGCCAGCAGCTTAGCCTTGGGACGGGCAAATGAAAAACTGTTTTTT
TRBD1	.	TRBV7-3	TRBJ1-1	CASSSLYRGRMVNTEAFF	TGTGCCAGCAGCTCTCTTTACAGGGGGCGCATGGTGAACACTGAAGCTTTCTTT
TRBD2	.	TRBV28	TRBJ2-2	CASSPPSPREDTGELFF	TGTGCCAGCAGTCCTCCAAGTCCCCGGGAGGACACCGGGGAGCTGTTTTTT
TRBD2	.	TRBV4-2	TRBJ2-7	CASSLDLAGEYEQYF	TGTGCCAGCAGCCTAGACCTAGCGGGTGAATACGAGCAGTACTTC
.	few	TRBV18	TRBJ1-2	CASSPPTDEVYGYTF	TGTGCCAGCTCACCTCCGACAGACGAGGTCTATGGCTACACCTTC
.	few	TRBV24-1	TRBJ2-2	CATKEFYTGELFF	TGTGCCACCAAAGAGTTCTACACCGGGGAGCTGTTTTTT
.	.	TRBV4-3	TRBJ2-3	CASSRGSGTDTQYF	TGCGCCAGCAGCCGAGGAAGTGGGACAGATACGCAGTATTTT
.	.	TRBV27	TRBJ1-1	CASSLSLPWTEAFF	TGTGCCAGCAGTTTATCCCTTCCTTGGACTGAAGCTTTCTTT